These T cell receptor beta chains were read from a single sample in a study of CD8 T cell repertoires and HIV-1 epitope variants. Generated by immunoSEQ multiplex PCR, the TCRdb table keeps only in-frame clones and is missing some. The sample lists 95,000 or so clones, roughly four fifths seen once, with about 26% in the top ten. Material for sequencing was uncultured baseline CD8+ T cells from peripheral blood mononuclear cells (PBMCs). The receptors come from a male donor with HIV. Both conserved end residues are part of each CDR3. A D gene is named only where the DNA matches it firmly. The size of a clone is reported for some rows only, either as once, few or many, or as a class for expanded clones.

J	size	D	V	DNA	CDR3
TRBJ1-2	once	TRBD1	TRBV5-1	TGCGCCAGCAGCTTGCCAGGGGGCTATGGCTACACCTTC	CASSLPGGYGYTF
TRBJ1-2	NA	NA	TRBV18	TGTGCCAGCTCACCACGAAATTTTACTAACTATGGCTACACCTTC	CASSPRNFTNYGYTF
TRBJ1-1	NA	NA	TRBV28	TGTGCCAGCAGTGGGGCAGGTTGGGCCACTGAAGCTTTCTTT	CASSGAGWATEAFF
TRBJ1-3	NA	NA	TRBV5-8	TGTGCCAGCAGCCCTGGGACAAGCTCTGGAAACACCATATATTTT	CASSPGTSSGNTIYF
TRBJ1-3	NA	NA	TRBV6-1	TGTGCCAGCAAAGAATCAGGGGCTGGAAACACCATATATTTT	CASKESGAGNTIYF
TRBJ2-6	NA	NA	TRBV6-1	TGTGCCAGCAGTGGCGGTAACTATGCACAAAGTCGGGCCAACGTCCTGACTTTC	CASSGGNYAQSRANVLTF
TRBJ2-1	NA	NA	TRBV7-3	TGTGCCAGCAGCCCGTCCCGGAGCCGCCTCAATGAGCAGTTCTTC	CASSPSRSRLNEQFF
TRBJ1-1	NA	NA	TRBV7-9	TGTGCCAGCAGCGCCTTCGGGGACAACACTGAAGCTTTCTTT	CASSAFGDNTEAFF
TRBJ1-5	once	TRBD1	TRBV7-8	TGTGCCAGCAGCTTTGAGACAGGGCAAGGTCAGCCCCAGCATTTT	CASSFETGQGQPQHF
TRBJ1-4	NA	NA	TRBV28	TGTGCCAGCAGTTTAGGGACGGATGAAAAACTGTTTTTT	CASSLGTDEKLFF
TRBJ1-5	once	NA	TRBV5-1	TGCGCCAGCAGCTTGGGTGGGTTTTTTGATCCCCAGCATTTT	CASSLGGFFDPQHF
TRBJ1-2	NA	TRBD1	TRBV14	TGTGCCAGCAGCCACGGGACAGGGTTTAACTATGGCTACACCTTC	CASSHGTGFNYGYTF
TRBJ1-1	NA	NA	TRBV20-1	TGCAGTGCTAGAGACTTCCCTGAAGCTTTCTTT	CSARDFPEAFF
TRBJ2-5	NA	NA	TRBV5-1	TGCGCCAGCAGCTTTGTGGCAGCCCAAGAGACCCAGTACTTC	CASSFVAAQETQYF
TRBJ2-1	NA	TRBD2	TRBV7-6	TGTGCCAGCAGCTTCCCGACTAGCGGGGGGGCACATGAGCAGTTCTTC	CASSFPTSGGAHEQFF
TRBJ1-5	NA	NA	TRBV27	TGTGCCAGCAGGAGGGACACCAGTAGCAATCAGCCCCAGCATTTT	CASRRDTSSNQPQHF
TRBJ2-7	NA	NA	TRBV5-4	TGTGCCAGCAGCTCCGGGGTAGAACCTTACGCCGAGCAGTACTTC	CASSSGVEPYAEQYF
TRBJ1-2	many	NA	TRBV7-9	TGTGCCAGCAGCTTAGGAGGCGGGGGCGGCTACACCTTC	CASSLGGGGGYTF
TRBJ2-4	NA	TRBD1	TRBV29-1	TGCAGCGCATCAACAGGGGAATGGGCCAAAAACATTCAGTACTTC	CSASTGEWAKNIQYF
TRBJ1-2	NA	NA	TRBV5-1	TGCGCCAGCAGCTCTAACAGGGAGGGGGATGGCTACACCTTC	CASSSNREGDGYTF
TRBJ2-1	NA	TRBD2	TRBV6-6	TGTGCCAGCAGTCGCCGACGGGGGGAATCCGATGAGCAGTTCTTC	CASSRRRGESDEQFF
TRBJ2-7	NA	NA	TRBV19	TGTGCCAGTAGTACCGGGACGGTCTCCTACGAGCAGTACTTC	CASSTGTVSYEQYF
TRBJ1-2	NA	TRBD1	TRBV27	TGTGCCAGCAGTACGACAGGGAGGGCTAACTATGGCTACACCTTC	CASSTTGRANYGYTF
TRBJ1-1	NA	NA	TRBV5-1	TGCGCCAGCAGCTCCTTTGGGGAAGTGAACACTGAAGCTTTCTTT	CASSSFGEVNTEAFF
TRBJ2-2	NA	TRBD2	TRBV18	TGTGCCAGCTCTCCTCTACTAGCGGGAGTTCGAGCCGGGGAGCTGTTTTTT	CASSPLLAGVRAGELFF
TRBJ1-1	NA	NA	TRBV7-2	TGTGCCAGCAGCTTAGTTTTCACTGAAGCTTTCTTT	CASSLVFTEAFF
TRBJ2-5	few	NA	TRBV14	TGTGCCAGCAGCCAAGGCCACCAAGGGACCCAGTACTTC	CASSQGHQGTQYF
TRBJ2-6	once	NA	TRBV6-5	TGTGCCAGCAGTCCCTTTGCTGGGGCCAACGTCCTGACTTTC	CASSPFAGANVLTF
TRBJ1-4	NA	NA	TRBV27	TGTGCCAGCAGTACTCCGGCTGGAGCAACTAATGAAAAACTGTTTTTT	CASSTPAGATNEKLFF
TRBJ2-7	NA	NA	TRBV5-5	TGTGCCAGCAGCCAGACAGATGCCCCCTCCTACGAGCAGTACTTC	CASSQTDAPSYEQYF
TRBJ1-2	NA	TRBD1	TRBV6-5	TGTGCCAGCAGTAAACAGGGGGCCAACTATGGCTACACCTTC	CASSKQGANYGYTF
TRBJ2-1	NA	NA	TRBV7-2	TGTGCCAGCAGCTTAGCACGGGGACCCCCCTACAATGAGCAGTTCTTC	CASSLARGPPYNEQFF
TRBJ2-4	NA	NA	TRBV21-1	TGTGCCAGCAGCAAAGGGGGTAGCGGAGCCGGAGCCAAAAACATTCAGTACTTC	CASSKGGSGAGAKNIQYF
TRBJ2-7	NA	TRBD2	TRBV15	TGTGCCACCAGCCCCGGGGGGACTTCCTACGAGCAGTACTTC	CATSPGGTSYEQYF
TRBJ1-2	NA	NA	TRBV18	TGTGCCAGCTCACCACCCCAGTTACCCAACTATGGCTACACCTTC	CASSPPQLPNYGYTF
TRBJ2-3	NA	TRBD2	TRBV6-6	TGTGCCAGCAGAGCGGGAGTATCGAAAAACATTAATACGCAGTATTTT	CASRAGVSKNINTQYF
TRBJ1-2	NA	TRBD1	TRBV9	TGTGCCAGCAGCGCAGGACAGGGTAACTATGGCTACACCTTC	CASSAGQGNYGYTF
TRBJ2-1	once	TRBD2	TRBV7-9	TGTGCCAGCAGCTTAGGACCGGGACTAGATATTGAGCAGTTCTTC	CASSLGPGLDIEQFF
TRBJ2-7	NA	TRBD2	TRBV9	TGTGCCAGCGGGGGACTAGGGGACGAGCAGTACTTC	CASGGLGDEQYF
TRBJ2-2	NA	NA	TRBV30	TGTGCCTGGAGTGTGGGGCTGAGCACCGGGGAGCTGTTTTTT	CAWSVGLSTGELFF
TRBJ1-6	NA	NA	TRBV4-1	TGCGCCAGCAGCCAGATCGATATGGGACTACGAGGTAATTCACCCCTCCACTTT	CASSQIDMGLRGNSPLHF
TRBJ1-5	few	TRBD1	TRBV30	TGTGCCTGGAGTGTGGGGACAGCAAATCAGCCCCAGCATTTT	CAWSVGTANQPQHF
TRBJ2-5	once	TRBD1	TRBV5-6	TGTGCCAGCAGCTCCGGGACAGAAGAGACCCAGTACTTC	CASSSGTEETQYF
TRBJ1-2	once	NA	TRBV15	TGTGCCACCAGCAGAGACCCCAGGGCGCGGGGCTACACCTTC	CATSRDPRARGYTF
TRBJ2-3	NA	TRBD2	TRBV10-2	TGCGCCAGCAGGCCGCCGTCTAGCGGGGGCTATACGCAGTATTTT	CASRPPSSGGYTQYF
TRBJ1-6	NA	NA	TRBV7-2	TGTGCCAGCAGCTTTCAGGATCATTCACCCCTCCACTTT	CASSFQDHSPLHF
TRBJ1-2	NA	TRBD1	TRBV30	TGTGCCTGGAGTGTACAGGGTAGGGGGCGGAACTATGGCTACACCTTC	CAWSVQGRGRNYGYTF
TRBJ2-7	NA	TRBD1	TRBV2	TGTGCCAGCAGTGAAGTGAACAGGGGGGTCGAGCAGTACTTC	CASSEVNRGVEQYF
TRBJ1-6	once	NA	TRBV28	TGTGCCAGCAGTTCGGGGAATTCACCCCTCCACTTT	CASSSGNSPLHF
TRBJ1-6	NA	TRBD1	TRBV2	TGTGCCAGCGGCGACAGGGTGCCGGGGTCACCCCTCCACTTT	CASGDRVPGSPLHF
TRBJ1-5	NA	TRBD1	TRBV28	TGTGCCAGCAGTTCAGGGACAGGGGCCGGTCAGCCCCAGCATTTT	CASSSGTGAGQPQHF
TRBJ2-3	once	NA	TRBV5-4	TGTGCCAGCAGCACCAGTGGGGGCGGGATAACAGATACGCAGTATTTT	CASSTSGGGITDTQYF
TRBJ1-5	NA	NA	TRBV30	TGTGCCTGGAGTGTATGGGTCGGATCTTATAGCAATCAGCCCCAGCATTTT	CAWSVWVGSYSNQPQHF